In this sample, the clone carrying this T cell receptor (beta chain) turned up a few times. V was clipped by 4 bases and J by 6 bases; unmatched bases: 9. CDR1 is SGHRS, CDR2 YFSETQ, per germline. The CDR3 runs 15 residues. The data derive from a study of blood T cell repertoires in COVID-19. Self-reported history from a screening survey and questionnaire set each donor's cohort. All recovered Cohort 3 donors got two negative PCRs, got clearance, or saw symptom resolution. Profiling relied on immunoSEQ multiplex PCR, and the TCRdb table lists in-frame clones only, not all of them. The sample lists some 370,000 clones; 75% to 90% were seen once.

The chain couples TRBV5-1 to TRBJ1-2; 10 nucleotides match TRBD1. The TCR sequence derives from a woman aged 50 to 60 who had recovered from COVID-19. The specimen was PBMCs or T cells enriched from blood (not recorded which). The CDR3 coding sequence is TGCGCCAGCAGCGGTCGACAGGGGGCTCGGAATGGCTACACCTTC. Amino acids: CASSGRQGARNGYTF.